The present T cell receptor (beta chain) was sequenced within a study of metastatic and nonmetastatic thyroid tumors. Findings of the study overall: Reported TCR beta diversity, measured in blood and tumor, was significantly higher for malignant thyroid tumors than for benign nodules.

This clone came up many times. As yet, its antigen is unknown. TCRdb re-called the PCR reads with MiXCR. The sample lists roughly 40,000 clones, 12% occurring once. Nobody among the patients had been given any treatment before thyroid surgery. The CDR3 consists of 12 residues. Trimming left V 1 base short and J 1 base short, with 1 base between. Germline V gene sequence: CDR1 LGHNT, CDR2 FRNRAP. The receptor was derived from a male donor with papillary thyroid cancer or a benign thyroid nodule (not recorded which). Some clones in this sample may be carry-over from other donors' samples. The V gene is TRBV12-5, the J gene TRBJ1-1, with D unclear. The material sequenced was blood. CDR3 in DNA: TGTGCTAGTGGTTTGGAGAACACTGAAGCTTTCTTT. Protein: CASGLENTEAFF. Filled out from reference TRBV12-5 and TRBJ1-1, the complete variable domain reads DARVTQTPRHKVTEMGQEVTMRCQPILGHNTVFWYRQTMMQGLELLAYFRNRAPLDDSGMPKDRFSAEMPDATLATLKIQPSEPRDSAVYFCASGLENTEAFFGQGTRLTVV.